These 9 T cell receptor beta chains share one sample of origin, sequenced in a study of metastatic and nonmetastatic thyroid tumors. Patients were all untreated before their thyroid surgery. TCRdb re-processed the PCR reads through MiXCR. The sample consists of about 7,300 clones, 15% to 20% of them appearing once. Sequenced sample: adjacent normal tissue. The receptors were gathered from a female donor with papillary thyroid cancer or a benign thyroid nodule (not recorded which). Some clones in this sample may be carry-over from other donors' samples.

This clone was picked up many times. The gene calls are TRBV5-1 and TRBJ1-1; weak D call: TRBD1 (5 bases). CDR3 length: 12 residues. Trimming took 7 bases from V and 2 from J, leaving 9 bases between them. Germline V gives CDR1 SGHRS, CDR2 YFSETQ. The CDR3 region is CASSGSNTEAFF. DNA for the CDR3: TGCGCCAGCTCAGGGTCTAACACTGAAGCTTTCTTT. Using reference TRBV5-1 and TRBJ1-1 for the parts outside the CDR3, the full variable domain is KAGVTQTPRYLIKTRGQQVTLSCSPISGHRSVSWYQQTPGQGLQFLFEYFSETQRNKGNFPGRFSGRQFSNSRSEMNVSTLELGDSALYLCASSGSNTEAFFGQGTRLTVV.

This clone was seen more than once but under ten times. The J gene is TRBJ2-1, the V gene TRBV27, with D hard to call. V gave up 6 bases and J gave up 4 bases, with 19 bases separating them. The CDR3 is 16 amino acids. From germline, CDR1 is MNHEY and CDR2 SMNVEV (reference sequence). The CDR3 DNA is TGTGCCAGCAGCTACCGCCGCGGCCCCCCTTACAATGAGCAGTTCTTC. This encodes CASSYRRGPPYNEQFF.

This clone was detected ten times or more. The chain carries TRBV10-3 and TRBJ2-3; D gene unclear. The CDR3 consists of 13 residues. From germline, CDR1 is ENHRY and CDR2 SYGVKD. The germline V and J ends were trimmed by 11 bases and 2 bases, with 14 bases remaining between them. CDR3 DNA: TGTGCCGGAACCAGTAGTTCCACAGATACGCAGTATTTT. Translation: CAGTSSSTDTQYF.

This clone was recorded at least ten times. CDR3 DNA sequence: TGTGCCAGCAGCGCAACGGGGTCCGAGACCCAGTACTTC. It is translated as CASSATGSETQYF. V gene TRBV7-3 combines with J gene TRBJ2-5, with a tentative D call TRBD2 (5 bases). The CDR3 is made up of 13 amino acids. V gave up 5 bases and J gave up 5 bases, with 12 bases separating them. Germline lookup yields CDR1 SGHTA and CDR2 FQGTGA.

In its sample, this clone is medium-sized. This chain connects TRBV28 to TRBJ2-3; weak D call: TRBD2 (5 bases). Trimming shortened V by 6 bases and J by 4 bases, and 11 bases separated the two germline ends. Germline assignment: CDR1 MDHEN and CDR2 SYDVKM. The CDR3 runs 13 residues. CDR3 in DNA: TGTGCCAGCAGCCCTGGAGGTCCAGATACGCAGTATTTT. Amino acid sequence: CASSPGGPDTQYF.

In its sample, this clone was seen a few times. The chain is built from TRBV28 and TRBJ1-3; D is unresolved. The germline V gene has CDR1 MDHEN and CDR2 SYDVKM. This CDR3 contains 15 residues. V dropped 2 bases and J dropped 5 bases, with 13 bases sitting between them. The CDR3 reads CASSLLGTSRNTIYF. The CDR3 region has the DNA TGTGCCAGCAGTTTACTCGGCACCTCAAGAAACACCATATATTTT.

This clone counts as medium-sized. The chain recombines TRBV6-1 with TRBJ1-1, with D possibly TRBD1 on 6 matching bases. Per germline, CDR1 MNHNS and CDR2 SASEGT. There are 11 residues in the CDR3. Trimming shortened V by 8 bases and J by 10 bases, and 14 bases separated the two germline ends. This CDR3 reads CASQQGRGAFF. In DNA, the CDR3 is TGTGCCAGCCAGCAAGGCAGGGGAGCTTTCTTT.

This clone is labeled as medium-sized. The chain employs TRBV12-3 or TRBV12-4 and TRBJ2-1, with 11 bases lining up with TRBD2. This CDR3 comprises 15 residues. V shed 6 bases, J shed 8 bases, and the junction held 9 bases outside the gene matches. CDR3 DNA sequence: TGTGCCAGCAGGAGTAGCGGGGGGGTTGCTTATGAGCAGTTCTTC. Amino acid sequence: CASRSSGGVAYEQFF.

This rearrangement joins TRBV7-9 to TRBJ2-7, with a tentative D call TRBD1 (6 bases). Germline CDR1 SEHNR, CDR2 FQNEAQ (reference sequence). V shed 7 bases and J shed 4 bases, with 14 bases lying between them. This CDR3 is 13 amino acids long. CDR3 nucleotides: TGTGCCAGCACCTTGGACAGACTTTACGAGCAGTACTTC. Translated, it gives CASTLDRLYEQYF. Supplemented by reference TRBV7-9 and TRBJ2-7, the full variable domain reads DTGVSQNPRHKITKRGQNVTFRCDPISEHNRLYWYRQTLGQGPEFLTYFQNEAQLEKSRLLSDRFSAERPKGSFSTLEIQRTEQGDSAMYLCASTLDRLYEQYFGPGTRLTVT.